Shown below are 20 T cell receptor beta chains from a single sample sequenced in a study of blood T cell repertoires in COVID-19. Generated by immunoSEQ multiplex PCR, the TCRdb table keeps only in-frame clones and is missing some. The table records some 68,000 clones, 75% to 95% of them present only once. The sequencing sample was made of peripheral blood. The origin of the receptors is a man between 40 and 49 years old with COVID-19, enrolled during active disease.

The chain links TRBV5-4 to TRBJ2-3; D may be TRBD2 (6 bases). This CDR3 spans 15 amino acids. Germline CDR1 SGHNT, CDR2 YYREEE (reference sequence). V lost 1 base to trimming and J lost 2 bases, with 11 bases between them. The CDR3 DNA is TGTGCCAGCAGCTTGTTAACGGGACTCACAGATACGCAGTATTTT. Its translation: CASSLLTGLTDTQYF.

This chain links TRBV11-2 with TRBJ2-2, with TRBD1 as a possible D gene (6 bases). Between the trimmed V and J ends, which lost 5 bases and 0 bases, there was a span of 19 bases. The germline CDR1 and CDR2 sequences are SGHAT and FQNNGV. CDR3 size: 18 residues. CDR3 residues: CASSPGTTGTPNTGELFF. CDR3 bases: TGTGCCAGCAGCCCAGGCACAACCGGGACACCGAACACCGGGGAGCTGTTTTTT.

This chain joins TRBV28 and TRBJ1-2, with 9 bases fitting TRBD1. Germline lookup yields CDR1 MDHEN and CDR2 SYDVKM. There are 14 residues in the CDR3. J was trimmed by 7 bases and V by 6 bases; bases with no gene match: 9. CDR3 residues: CASSQPGQGSGYTF. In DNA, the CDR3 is TGTGCCAGCAGCCAGCCTGGACAGGGGTCTGGCTACACCTTC.

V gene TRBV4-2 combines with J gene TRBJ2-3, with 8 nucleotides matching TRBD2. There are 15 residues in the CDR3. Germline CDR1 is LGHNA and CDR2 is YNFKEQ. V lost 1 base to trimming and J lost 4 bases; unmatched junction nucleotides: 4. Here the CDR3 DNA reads TGTGCCAGCAGCCAAGTTGGACTAGCCCCAGATACGCAGTATTTT. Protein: CASSQVGLAPDTQYF.

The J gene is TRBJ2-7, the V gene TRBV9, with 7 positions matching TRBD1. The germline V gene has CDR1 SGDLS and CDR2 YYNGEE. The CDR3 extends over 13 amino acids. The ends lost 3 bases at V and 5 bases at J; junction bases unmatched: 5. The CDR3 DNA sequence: TGTGCCAGCAGCGCGGACAGGTCTCACGAGCAGTACTTC. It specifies CASSADRSHEQYF.

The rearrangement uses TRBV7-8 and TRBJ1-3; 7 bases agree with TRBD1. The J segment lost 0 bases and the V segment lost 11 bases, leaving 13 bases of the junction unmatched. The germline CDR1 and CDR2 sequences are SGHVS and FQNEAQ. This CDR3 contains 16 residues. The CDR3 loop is CAVQREGAYSGNTIYF. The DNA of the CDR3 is TGTGCCGTCCAACGGGAGGGGGCCTACTCTGGAAACACCATATATTTT.

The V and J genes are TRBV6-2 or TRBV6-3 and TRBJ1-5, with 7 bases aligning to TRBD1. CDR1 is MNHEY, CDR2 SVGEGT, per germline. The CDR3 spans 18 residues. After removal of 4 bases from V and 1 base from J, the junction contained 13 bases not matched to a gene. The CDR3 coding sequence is TGTGCCAGCAGTTTACGCGTGAACAGGGGAAGGAGCAATCAGCCCCAGCATTTT. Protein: CASSLRVNRGRSNQPQHF.

The CDR3 DNA reads as TGTGCCAGCAGCCAAGCGGGGGGGCCTAATGAGCAGTTCTTC. Amino acid sequence: CASSQAGGPNEQFF. This chain links TRBV3-1 (or the pseudogene TRBV3-2) with TRBJ2-1, with 8 bases identical to TRBD2. CDR1 LGHDT and CDR2 YNNKEL come from the germline V gene (reference sequence). V lost 1 base to trimming and J lost 7 bases; unmatched junction nucleotides: 3. The CDR3 runs to 14 residues.

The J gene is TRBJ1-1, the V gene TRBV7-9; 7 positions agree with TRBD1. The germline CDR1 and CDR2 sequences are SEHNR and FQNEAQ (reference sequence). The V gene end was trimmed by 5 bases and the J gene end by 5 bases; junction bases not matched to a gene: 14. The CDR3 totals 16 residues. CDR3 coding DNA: TGTGCCAGCAGCCAAGGAATATCAGGGGGGAGGACTGAAGCTTTCTTT. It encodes CASSQGISGGRTEAFF.

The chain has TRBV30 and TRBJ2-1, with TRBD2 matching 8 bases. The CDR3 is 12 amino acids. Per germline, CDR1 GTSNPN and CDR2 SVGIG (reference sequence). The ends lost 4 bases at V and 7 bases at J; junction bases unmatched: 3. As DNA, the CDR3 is TGTGCCTGGATCGGGGGGGGGAATGAGCAGTTCTTC. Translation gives CAWIGGGNEQFF.

The CDR3, as DNA: TGTGCCGCGGACAGGGTGGGGTATAATTCACCCCTCCACTTT. Encoded protein: CAADRVGYNSPLHF. The chain carries TRBV30 and TRBJ1-6, with TRBD1 identical over 8 bases. The junction had 7 bases not matched to a gene; V was cut back by 8 bases and J by 4 bases. There are 14 residues in the CDR3. Germline CDR1 is GTSNPN and CDR2 is SVGIG (reference sequence).

Here the CDR3 DNA reads TGTGCCAGCAGTAAGGACAGGGGGCTTGAAAAACTGTTTTTT. The encoded protein is CASSKDRGLEKLFF. The genes are TRBV6-5 and TRBJ1-4; 11 bases line up with TRBD1. V dropped 5 bases and J dropped 7; count of bases not matched to a gene: 3. Germline V lookup: CDR1 MNHEY, CDR2 SVGAGI. CDR3 length equals 14 residues.

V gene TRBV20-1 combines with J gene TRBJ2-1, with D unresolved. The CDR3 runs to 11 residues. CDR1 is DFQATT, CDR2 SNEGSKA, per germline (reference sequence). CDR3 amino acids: CSGRLYNEQFF. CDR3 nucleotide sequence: TGCAGCGGCAGACTCTACAATGAGCAGTTCTTC.

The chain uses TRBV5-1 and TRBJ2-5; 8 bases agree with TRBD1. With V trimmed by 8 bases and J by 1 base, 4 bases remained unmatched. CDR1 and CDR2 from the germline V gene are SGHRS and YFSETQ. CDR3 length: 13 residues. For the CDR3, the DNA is TGCGCCAGTAGGACAGGGTTCCAAGAGACCCAGTACTTC. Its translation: CASRTGFQETQYF. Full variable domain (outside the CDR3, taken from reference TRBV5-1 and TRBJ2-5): KAGVTQTPRYLIKTRGQQVTLSCSPISGHRSVSWYQQTPGQGLQFLFEYFSETQRNKGNFPGRFSGRQFSNSRSEMNVSTLELGDSALYLCASRTGFQETQYFGPGTRLLVL.

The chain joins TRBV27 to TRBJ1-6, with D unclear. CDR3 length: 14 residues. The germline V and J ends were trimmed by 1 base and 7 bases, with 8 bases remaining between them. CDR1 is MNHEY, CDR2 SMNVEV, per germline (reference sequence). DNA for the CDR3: TGTGCCAGCAGTTTATACCCCGGGAATTCACCCCTCCACTTT. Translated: CASSLYPGNSPLHF.

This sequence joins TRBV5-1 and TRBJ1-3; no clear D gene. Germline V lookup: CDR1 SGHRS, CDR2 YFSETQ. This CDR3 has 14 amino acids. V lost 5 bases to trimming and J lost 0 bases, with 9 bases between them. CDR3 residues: CASRAGSSGNTIYF. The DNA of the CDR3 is TGCGCCAGCAGGGCGGGGTCCTCTGGAAACACCATATATTTT.

The CDR3, as DNA: TGTGCCAGCAGTTCCACTCGGGACTATGGCTACACCTTC. Translation gives CASSSTRDYGYTF. The rearrangement links TRBV12-3 or TRBV12-4 to TRBJ1-2; no clear D. The CDR3 is 13 residues long. The V and J ends lost 4 bases and 3 bases respectively, with 9 bases between them.

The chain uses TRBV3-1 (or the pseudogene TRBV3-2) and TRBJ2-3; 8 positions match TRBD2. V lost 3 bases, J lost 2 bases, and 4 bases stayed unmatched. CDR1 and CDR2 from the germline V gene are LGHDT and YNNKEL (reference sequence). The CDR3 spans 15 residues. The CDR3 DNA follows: TGTGCCAGCAGCCACTTGCGGGGGGCCACAGATACGCAGTATTTT. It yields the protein CASSHLRGATDTQYF.

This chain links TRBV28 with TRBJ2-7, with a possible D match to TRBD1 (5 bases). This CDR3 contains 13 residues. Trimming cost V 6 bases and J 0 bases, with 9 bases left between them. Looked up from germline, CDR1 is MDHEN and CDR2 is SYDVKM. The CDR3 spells CASRRQHSYEQYF. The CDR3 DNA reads TGTGCCAGCAGGAGACAGCACTCCTACGAGCAGTACTTC.

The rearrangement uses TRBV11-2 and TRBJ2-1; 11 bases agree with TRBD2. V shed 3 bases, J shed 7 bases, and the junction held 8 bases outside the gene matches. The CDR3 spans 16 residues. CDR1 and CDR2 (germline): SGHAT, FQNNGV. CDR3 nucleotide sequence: TGTGCCAGCAGCTTGAAGACTAGCGGGGTAGGTAATGAGCAGTTCTTC. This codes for CASSLKTSGVGNEQFF. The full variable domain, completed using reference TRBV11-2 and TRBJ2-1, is EAGVAQSPRYKIIEKRQSVAFWCNPISGHATLYWYQQILGQGPKLLIQFQNNGVVDDSQLPKDRFSAERLKGVDSTLKIQPAKLEDSAVYLCASSLKTSGVGNEQFFGPGTRLTVL.